This T cell receptor beta chain was captured in a study of CDR3 diversity in severe acne. TCRdb called the PCR reads again in MiXCR, with one record for every CDR3 protein. The sample lists around 100,000 distinct CDR3 sequences, 51% occurring once. Per the germline V gene, CDR1 is SNHLY and CDR2 is FYNNEI. V lost 9 bases and J lost 2, with 11 bases in between. The CDR3 sequence is 12 residues long. The sample comprised blood. The receptor's source is a male donor with acne. The chain couples TRBV2 to TRBJ2-7; D may correspond to TRBD1 or TRBD2 (5 bases each). CDR3 loop: CASLGDPYEQYF. The CDR3, as DNA: TGTGCCAGTCTCGGGGACCCCTACGAGCAGTACTTC.